This record looks at one T cell receptor beta chain sequence and its context. This record belongs to a study of blood T cell repertoires in COVID-19. The wider study: PBMCs, B-cell-depleted T cells, or T cells were the source of the cDNA or gDNA that made up the material.

A Seattle source enrolled patients during active infection and followed them longitudinally. Per the original methods: Estimates of nucleated cell counts were drawn from the amplification of reference gene primers. The data were produced by immunoSEQ multiplex PCR, yet TCRdb's version contains in-frame clones alone and is incomplete. The V and J calls and clone size were taken over from that table, and D and trimming were inferred from the DNA. The data hold roughly 220,000 clones, with more than 80% observed a single time. The receptor comes from a woman of 80 years or more with COVID-19, enrolled during active disease. Sequencing input: peripheral blood.

This CDR3 reads CSAPLGPLSHF. The CDR3 DNA reads as TGCAGTGCCCCCCTTGGGCCTCTGTCGCATTTT. The V and J genes are TRBV20-1 and TRBJ1-5; D remains unclear. Deletions cut 6 bases from V and 15 bases from J, with 18 bases between. The CDR3 runs 11 residues. Germline V gene lookup returns CDR1 DFQATT and CDR2 SNEGSKA (reference sequence).